Sequencing of this TCR beta chain was carried out in a study of response to subunit inactivated influenza vaccine. General study findings and limits: Authors suggested seasonal influenza vaccinations each recruit few new T cells.

Of note for this clonotype: Its antigen remains unknown.

Using its own MiXCR run on the RT-PCR reads, TCRdb lists one record per CDR3 protein. Counted here are more than 400,000 distinct CDR3 sequences, about 10% occurring once; the ten biggest clones make up around 12%. Germline-derived CDR1 and CDR2 are SGHAT and FQNNGV. The CDR3 sequence is 13 residues long. Trimming pared 3 bases from V and 5 bases from J, leaving 10 bases between. The V gene is TRBV11-2, the J gene TRBJ2-5; D is perhaps TRBD1 or TRBD2 (5 bases each). Sequenced here: PBMCs from blood, sampled roughly 45 days after vaccination. The receptor was isolated from a man aged 50 to 59 who received an inactivated influenza vaccine. CDR3 nucleotides: TGTGCCAGCAGCTTGGGGGTAACGGAGACCCAGTACTTC. This gives the protein CASSLGVTETQYF.